Listed below are T cell receptor beta chains from one sample, sequenced in a study of blood T cell repertoires in COVID-19. The data were produced by immunoSEQ multiplex PCR, yet TCRdb's version contains in-frame clones alone and is incomplete. The sample includes about 94,000 clones, about 80% of them seen just once. Sequenced sample: peripheral blood. The receptors shown here come from a man aged 60 to 69 with acute or convalescent COVID-19. CDR3s include the opening cysteine and the closing phenylalanine or tryptophan. Fields, in order: J gene, clone size, V gene, D gene, CDR3 DNA, CDR3 protein. The D gene is left open where the match is weak. Some rows have no size entry. The others give once, few or many, or a class for an expanded clone.

j_call: TRBJ2-7
clone_size: NA
v_call: TRBV9
d_call: TRBD1
cdr3_nt: TGTGCCAGCAGCCTTAGACAGGGGGCCTACGAGCAGTACTTC
cdr3_aa: CASSLRQGAYEQYF

j_call: TRBJ2-4
clone_size: NA
v_call: TRBV6-1
d_call: NA
cdr3_nt: TGTGCCAGCAGTGACCAGACAGGAGCCAAAAACATTCAGTACTTC
cdr3_aa: CASSDQTGAKNIQYF

j_call: TRBJ1-2
clone_size: NA
v_call: TRBV6-4
d_call: NA
cdr3_nt: TGTGCCAGCAGTGACTCAAGAGGGCGCTACACCTTC
cdr3_aa: CASSDSRGRYTF

j_call: TRBJ1-1
clone_size: once
v_call: TRBV9
d_call: TRBD1
cdr3_nt: TGTGCCAGCAGCGGCCGGGACAGGGGGTCCTTCTTT
cdr3_aa: CASSGRDRGSFF

j_call: TRBJ1-2
clone_size: NA
v_call: TRBV6-6
d_call: NA
cdr3_nt: TGTGCCAGCAGTTACCGGTCCTTTCTTAATGGCTACACCTTC
cdr3_aa: CASSYRSFLNGYTF

j_call: TRBJ2-1
clone_size: NA
v_call: TRBV19
d_call: NA
cdr3_nt: TGTGCCAGTAGCGTATCGTCCGAGCAGTTCTTC
cdr3_aa: CASSVSSEQFF

j_call: TRBJ1-4
clone_size: NA
v_call: TRBV19
d_call: TRBD1
cdr3_nt: TGTGCCAGTAGTGGGACAGCAGCAACTAATGAAAAACTGTTTTTT
cdr3_aa: CASSGTAATNEKLFF

j_call: TRBJ2-1
clone_size: NA
v_call: TRBV11-3
d_call: NA
cdr3_nt: TGTGCCAGCAGCCCCGAAATTAGCGATGAGCAGTTCTTC
cdr3_aa: CASSPEISDEQFF

j_call: TRBJ1-1
clone_size: NA
v_call: TRBV7-2
d_call: NA
cdr3_nt: TGTGCCAGCAGCTTAAGGCCCAGAAGCGCCACTGAAGCTTTCTTT
cdr3_aa: CASSLRPRSATEAFF

j_call: TRBJ1-2
clone_size: NA
v_call: TRBV19
d_call: NA
cdr3_nt: TGTGCCAGTCGGGGGACGGTAAACTATGGCTACACCTTC
cdr3_aa: CASRGTVNYGYTF

j_call: TRBJ2-1
clone_size: NA
v_call: TRBV6-5
d_call: NA
cdr3_nt: TGTGCCAGCAGCCCAACCCGGGCAGGGGAGCAGTTCTTC
cdr3_aa: CASSPTRAGEQFF

j_call: TRBJ2-6
clone_size: NA
v_call: TRBV11-2
d_call: TRBD1
cdr3_nt: TGTGCCAGCAGAGGGACAGGTCATATAGGCAACGTCCTGACTTTC
cdr3_aa: CASRGTGHIGNVLTF

j_call: TRBJ2-7
clone_size: NA
v_call: TRBV9
d_call: NA
cdr3_nt: TGTGCCAGCAGCGGCGACTACCTACCCTACGAGCAGTACTTC
cdr3_aa: CASSGDYLPYEQYF

j_call: TRBJ1-3
clone_size: NA
v_call: TRBV7-8
d_call: NA
cdr3_nt: TGTGCCAGCAGCACTGACAGTCCTTTAAAGGTCTCTGGAAACACCATATATTTT
cdr3_aa: CASSTDSPLKVSGNTIYF

j_call: TRBJ1-2
clone_size: NA
v_call: TRBV6-5
d_call: NA
cdr3_nt: TGTGCCAGCAGTCCCGGGGGGGTTGGAGGCGATGGCTACACCTTC
cdr3_aa: CASSPGGVGGDGYTF

j_call: TRBJ1-5
clone_size: NA
v_call: TRBV5-6
d_call: TRBD1
cdr3_nt: TGTGCCAGCAGCTTGGCTACAGGGGTGAATCAGCCCCAGCATTTT
cdr3_aa: CASSLATGVNQPQHF

j_call: TRBJ1-2
clone_size: NA
v_call: TRBV19
d_call: NA
cdr3_nt: TGTGCCAGTAGTAGGAGGGCCAGCGTTGTGGGGGGCTACACCTTC
cdr3_aa: CASSRRASVVGGYTF

j_call: TRBJ2-1
clone_size: NA
v_call: TRBV15
d_call: TRBD1
cdr3_nt: TGTGCCACCAGCAGAGATCTCCTTCGACAGGGGGCGAATGAGCAGTTCTTC
cdr3_aa: CATSRDLLRQGANEQFF

j_call: TRBJ2-7
clone_size: NA
v_call: TRBV5-5
d_call: NA
cdr3_nt: TGTGCCAGCAGCTTGGCGCAGGTGGGCTCCTACGAGCAGTACTTC
cdr3_aa: CASSLAQVGSYEQYF

j_call: TRBJ2-3
clone_size: few
v_call: TRBV5-1
d_call: TRBD2
cdr3_nt: TGCGCCAGCAGCTTGGGAGGACTAGCGGGGGGCATTCGCACAGATACGCAGTATTTT
cdr3_aa: CASSLGGLAGGIRTDTQYF

j_call: TRBJ1-1
clone_size: NA
v_call: TRBV5-8
d_call: TRBD1
cdr3_nt: TGTGCCAGCAGCCTATCCACAGGGGGGAGTAAGACTGAAGCTTTCTTT
cdr3_aa: CASSLSTGGSKTEAFF

j_call: TRBJ1-1
clone_size: NA
v_call: TRBV29-1
d_call: NA
cdr3_nt: TGCAGCGTGACAGTGAACACTGAAGCTTTCTTT
cdr3_aa: CSVTVNTEAFF

j_call: TRBJ1-2
clone_size: NA
v_call: TRBV7-8
d_call: NA
cdr3_nt: TGTGCCAGCAGCTTATTAGGGGGGGCGAACGGCTACACCTTC
cdr3_aa: CASSLLGGANGYTF

j_call: TRBJ2-7
clone_size: NA
v_call: TRBV5-7
d_call: TRBD1
cdr3_nt: TGTGCCAGCAGCGTTCCGGGACAGGGCTCCTACGAGCAGTACTTC
cdr3_aa: CASSVPGQGSYEQYF

j_call: TRBJ2-1
clone_size: NA
v_call: TRBV7-2
d_call: NA
cdr3_nt: TGTGCCAGCAGCTTTCGGGGGGAGCAGTTCTTC
cdr3_aa: CASSFRGEQFF

j_call: TRBJ2-7
clone_size: NA
v_call: TRBV20-1
d_call: NA
cdr3_nt: TGCAGTGCTAGTGCAGTTTACGAGCAGTACTTC
cdr3_aa: CSASAVYEQYF

j_call: TRBJ1-1
clone_size: NA
v_call: TRBV29-1
d_call: NA
cdr3_nt: TGCAGCGTGATATGGGGGAGGACTGAAGCTTTCTTT
cdr3_aa: CSVIWGRTEAFF

j_call: TRBJ2-7
clone_size: NA
v_call: TRBV6-5
d_call: TRBD1
cdr3_nt: TGTGCCAGCAGTTACTGGGACAGGGTCGACGAGCAGTACTTC
cdr3_aa: CASSYWDRVDEQYF

j_call: TRBJ2-1
clone_size: NA
v_call: TRBV19
d_call: NA
cdr3_nt: TGTGCCAGTGCACAGGTTTTATCCTACAATGAGCAGTTCTTC
cdr3_aa: CASAQVLSYNEQFF

j_call: TRBJ1-6
clone_size: NA
v_call: TRBV7-2
d_call: NA
cdr3_nt: TGTGCCAGCAGAACCAGGGGTCCCAGCTCCTATAATTCACCCCTCCACTTT
cdr3_aa: CASRTRGPSSYNSPLHF

j_call: TRBJ1-4
clone_size: once
v_call: TRBV5-1
d_call: TRBD1
cdr3_nt: TGCGCCAGCAGCCCGCTGGGACAGGAAGGGAGAAAACTGTTTTTT
cdr3_aa: CASSPLGQEGRKLFF

j_call: TRBJ2-7
clone_size: few
v_call: TRBV9
d_call: NA
cdr3_nt: TGTGCCAGCAGCGTAGATGTTGGCAGGGTCTACGAGCAGTACTTC
cdr3_aa: CASSVDVGRVYEQYF

j_call: TRBJ1-1
clone_size: NA
v_call: TRBV25-1
d_call: NA
cdr3_nt: TGTGCCAGCAGTGAAGGAATGCTTCTAGACACTGAAGCTTTCTTT
cdr3_aa: CASSEGMLLDTEAFF

j_call: TRBJ2-5
clone_size: NA
v_call: TRBV19
d_call: NA
cdr3_nt: TGTGCCAGTACCCAACTTTGGGAGACCCAGTACTTC
cdr3_aa: CASTQLWETQYF

j_call: TRBJ1-1
clone_size: once
v_call: TRBV5-6
d_call: NA
cdr3_nt: TGTGCCAGCAAAAGTGCGGGGAGGGCTGAAGCTTTCTTT
cdr3_aa: CASKSAGRAEAFF

j_call: TRBJ2-5
clone_size: NA
v_call: TRBV5-4
d_call: NA
cdr3_nt: TGTGCCAGCACCTGGGGTCAGGGGCAGACCCAGTACTTC
cdr3_aa: CASTWGQGQTQYF

j_call: TRBJ1-3
clone_size: NA
v_call: TRBV9
d_call: NA
cdr3_nt: TGTGCCAGCAGCGATTACTCTGGAAACACCATATATTTT
cdr3_aa: CASSDYSGNTIYF

j_call: TRBJ1-1
clone_size: NA
v_call: TRBV9
d_call: TRBD1
cdr3_nt: TGTGCCAGCAGCGTTACAGGGGGCGTGAACGTGAGCACTGAAGCTTTCTTT
cdr3_aa: CASSVTGGVNVSTEAFF

j_call: TRBJ1-4
clone_size: NA
v_call: TRBV15
d_call: NA
cdr3_nt: TGTGCCACCCTGGGGGCGGATGAAAAACTGTTTTTT
cdr3_aa: CATLGADEKLFF

j_call: TRBJ1-3
clone_size: NA
v_call: TRBV7-6
d_call: NA
cdr3_nt: TGTGCCAGCAGCTTAAATGAACAGGTTGGAAACACCATATATTTT
cdr3_aa: CASSLNEQVGNTIYF

j_call: TRBJ1-2
clone_size: NA
v_call: TRBV29-1
d_call: TRBD1
cdr3_nt: TGCAGCGTTGTATCTCGACAGGGCGATGGCTACACCTTC
cdr3_aa: CSVVSRQGDGYTF

j_call: TRBJ1-5
clone_size: NA
v_call: TRBV10-3
d_call: TRBD1
cdr3_nt: TGTGCCATCAGTTACCTCGGGACAGGGGCTAATCAGCCCCAGCATTTT
cdr3_aa: CAISYLGTGANQPQHF

j_call: TRBJ1-2
clone_size: NA
v_call: TRBV4-1
d_call: NA
cdr3_nt: TGCGCCAGCAGCCAAGATTCTGCGGCTAGTCCCTACACCTTC
cdr3_aa: CASSQDSAASPYTF

j_call: TRBJ2-5
clone_size: NA
v_call: TRBV6-5
d_call: NA
cdr3_nt: TGTGCCAGCATTTTTGCTAGAGAAGAGACCCAGTACTTC
cdr3_aa: CASIFAREETQYF

j_call: TRBJ2-4
clone_size: NA
v_call: TRBV29-1
d_call: NA
cdr3_nt: TGCAGCGTTGACAGGCAAAACATTCAGTACTTC
cdr3_aa: CSVDRQNIQYF

j_call: TRBJ1-2
clone_size: NA
v_call: TRBV5-1
d_call: NA
cdr3_nt: TGCGCCAGCAGCCCCTCCCTAGCCGGAAACTATGGCTACACCTTC
cdr3_aa: CASSPSLAGNYGYTF

j_call: TRBJ2-7
clone_size: NA
v_call: TRBV6-5
d_call: NA
cdr3_nt: TGTGCCAGCAGCCGGAGGGGAACCTACGAGCAGTACTTC
cdr3_aa: CASSRRGTYEQYF

j_call: TRBJ2-3
clone_size: NA
v_call: TRBV2
d_call: TRBD2
cdr3_nt: TGTGCCAGCAGTGTCACGGGGGGGCTTGATACGCAGTATTTT
cdr3_aa: CASSVTGGLDTQYF

j_call: TRBJ1-5
clone_size: NA
v_call: TRBV6-6
d_call: TRBD1
cdr3_nt: TGTGCCAGCAGCACACAGGGGGCGAATAGCAATCAGCCCCAGCATTTT
cdr3_aa: CASSTQGANSNQPQHF

j_call: TRBJ2-7
clone_size: few
v_call: TRBV5-4
d_call: TRBD2
cdr3_nt: TGTGCCAGCAGCTTGGGAGCGGGGGGCTACTCCTACGAGCAGTACTTC
cdr3_aa: CASSLGAGGYSYEQYF